Listed here are 6 T cell receptor beta chains from one sample, sequenced in a study of cytomegalovirus exposure and HLA in healthy donors. A multiplex PCR was run with 60 Vbeta primers and 13 Jbeta primers. Sequencing used immunoSEQ multiplex PCR; TCRdb keeps in-frame clones, though not all of them. This sample has around 100,000 clones, with over 60% found just once. The sample taken for sequencing was PBMCs. The receptors were sampled from a male donor in good health and CMV-seropositive.

CDR3 in amino acids: CASSFTTGNTEAFF. The CDR3 coding sequence is TGTGCCAGCAGTTTCACCACAGGGAACACTGAAGCTTTCTTT. The rearrangement links TRBV2 to TRBJ1-1; possibly TRBD1 for D (5 bases). Trimming left V 5 bases short and J 1 base short, with 11 bases between. The germline gives CDR1 SNHLY, CDR2 FYNNEI. This CDR3 has 14 amino acids.

This rearrangement joins TRBV28 to TRBJ1-2, with 9 bases fitting TRBD1. Trimming cost V 6 bases and J 5 bases; bases outside gene matches: 7. The CDR3 is made up of 14 amino acids. Germline CDR1 MDHEN, CDR2 SYDVKM. CDR3 nucleotide sequence: TGTGCCAGCAGGGACAGGGGAGGTGTTTATGGCTACACCTTC. It encodes CASRDRGGVYGYTF.

As to this clone: A read error may account for a junction end that differs from germline. The chain links TRBV7-9 to TRBJ2-1; unclear D gene. Germline CDR1 reads SEHNR; CDR2 reads FQNEAQ (reference sequence). This CDR3 has 12 amino acids. In nucleotides, the CDR3 is TGTTCCAGCAACCCTAGCTACAATGAGCAGTTCTTC. It is translated as CSSNPSYNEQFF.

V gene TRBV7-2 combines with J gene TRBJ2-1, with TRBD2 matching over 7 bases. The germline V gene has CDR1 SGHTA and CDR2 FQGNSA. This CDR3 has 14 amino acids. V shed 3 bases, J shed 4 bases, and the junction held 3 bases outside the gene matches. Here the CDR3 DNA reads TGTGCCAGCAGCTTGGCGGGAGCTTACAATGAGCAGTTCTTC. This gives the protein CASSLAGAYNEQFF.

This chain links TRBV20-1 with TRBJ2-7; D is perhaps TRBD1 (6 bases). V was cut by 6 bases and J by 2 bases, with 8 bases left in between. The CDR3 contains 11 residues. Germline loops: CDR1 DFQATT, CDR2 SNEGSKA (reference sequence). Here the CDR3 DNA reads TGCAGTGCCGGACAGACCTACGAGCAGTACTTC. Its protein is CSAGQTYEQYF.

The table lists this clone with a few counts. The gene calls are TRBV7-3 and TRBJ2-5; 12 nucleotides align to TRBD2. TRBJ2-7 explains the end of the DNA better; the J call may be wrong. This CDR3 contains 16 residues. The germline V gene encodes CDR1 SGHTA and CDR2 FQGTGA. CDR3 in DNA: TGTGCCAGCAGCTTGGGCCCCGGGACTAGCGGGTACGAGCAGTACTTC. Its protein is CASSLGPGTSGYEQYF.